The clone carrying this TCR beta chain was counted only a few times. The target antigen is unknown. Researchers ran the PCR with 60 Vbeta and 13 Jbeta primers. Sequencing used immunoSEQ multiplex PCR; TCRdb keeps in-frame clones, though not all of them. This repertoire shows about 150,000 clones, over 50% found once; its top ten account for about 1.5%. This sample was taken from a study of cytomegalovirus exposure and HLA in healthy donors. Points from the study as a whole: Sequencing probably produced one cluster of sequence variants that were highly shared. CMV antigen specificity of a few CMV-associated chains was confirmed in vitro. The study dropped some indistinguishable V segments, TRBV6-2 and TRBV6-3 among them.

CDR1 and CDR2 from the germline V gene are SNHLY and FYNNEI. The CDR3 consists of 14 residues. The V segment lost 6 bases and the J segment 5 bases; nucleotides outside the gene matches: 8. The sample was PBMCs. The sequence came from a human donor in good health. This chain links TRBV2 with TRBJ2-7; 9 nucleotides align to TRBD1. Written as DNA, the CDR3 is TGTGCCAGCAGCCCCGGGGACAGGGAGGACGAGCAGTACTTC. The encoded protein is CASSPGDREDEQYF. The whole variable domain, remainder taken from reference TRBV2 and TRBJ2-7, is EPEVTQTPSHQVTQMGQEVILRCVPISNHLYFYWYRQILGQKVEFLVSFYNNEISEKSEIFDDQFSVERPDGSNFTLKIRSTKLEDSAMYFCASSPGDREDEQYFGPGTRLTVT.